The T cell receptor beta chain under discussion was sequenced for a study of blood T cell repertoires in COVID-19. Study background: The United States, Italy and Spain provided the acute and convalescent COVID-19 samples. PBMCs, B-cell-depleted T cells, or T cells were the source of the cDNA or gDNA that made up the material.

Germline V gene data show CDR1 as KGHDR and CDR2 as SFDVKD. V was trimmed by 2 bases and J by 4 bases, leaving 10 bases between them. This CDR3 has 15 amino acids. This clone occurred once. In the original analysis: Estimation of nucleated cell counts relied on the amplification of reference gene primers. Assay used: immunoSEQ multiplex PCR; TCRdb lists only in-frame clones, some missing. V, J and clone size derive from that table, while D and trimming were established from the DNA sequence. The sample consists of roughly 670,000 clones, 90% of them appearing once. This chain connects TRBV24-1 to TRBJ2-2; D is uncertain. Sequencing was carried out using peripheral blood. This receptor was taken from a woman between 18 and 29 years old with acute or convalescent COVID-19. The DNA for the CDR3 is TGTGCCACCAGTGATTCCCTTAGATTCACCGGGGAGCTGTTTTTT. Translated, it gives CATSDSLRFTGELFF.